The present entry profiles one TCR beta chain with its context. This clonotype was recorded many times. Its antigen remains unidentified. Within one base of it there is no much larger clone, and no base qualities were kept. The TCR beta CDR3 regions were amplified from RNA transcripts. For the first round of RT-PCR on the TCR CDR3, the HTBI primer set was used together with the Qiagen OneStep RT-PCR kit. Libraries were constructed in a second round of multiplex PCR, after which size selection and purification were carried out. Sequencing of the libraries was done on an Illumina HiSeq2000 using paired-end 100 bp reads. In the paper's pipeline: SOAPnuke was used to process the raw data, removing reads that contained adapters or uncalled bases, had a mean Phred below 15, or lacked an exact match to the constant primer or identifier. COPE v1.2.5 was used to merge high-quality paired reads, and clonotypes were defined as unique nucleotide sequences. MiTCR v1.1 was used to align the clonotypes against IMGT TRBV, TRBD and TRBJ reference segments. The analysis included only V-J combinations with a frequency above 0.0001, which together covered approximately 99% of the repertoires. A TCS score was defined as the ratio between F50 (clonal expansion) and ExV (chaos), using BLOSUM62-based TCRdist between CDR3 peptides within each V-J. Welch's t-statistics and random forest reduced 514 V-J features to under 15, which were used in a naive Bayes classifier (R e1071). TCRdb redid the processing of the public reads, applying fastp at Q25 and MiXCR, and retained in-frame beta chains. Each CDR3 protein appears once, grouped with its most common genes and DNA. The V and J calls and clone size come from TCRdb's table, not from the authors' own analysis. The sample records around 360,000 distinct CDR3 sequences, about 16% of which are singletons. The top ten clonotypes cover roughly a fifth of the sample.

The record originates from a study of T cells in Graves' hyperthyroidism and ophthalmopathy (dated by TCRdb to 2018 to 2020). For the wider study: Peripheral blood samples were taken at initial diagnosis, before any treatment was given. A discovery cohort of fewer than 110 patients, 43 with Graves' ophthalmopathy and approximately 55 with stable Graves' hyperthyroidism, was used to find distinguishing TCR V-J signatures. Whether ophthalmopathy could be predicted prospectively was tested in an independent validation cohort made up of 18 to 20 hyperthyroidism patients plus 17 patients who later progressed to ophthalmopathy. The roughly 100 discovery patients were randomly divided into training and test sets at a 7:3 ratio. Thyroid tissue and blood T-cell repertoires from several Graves' hyperthyroidism patients were also compared in the study. After sampling, hyperthyroidism patients received methimazole starting at 30 mg daily, and ophthalmopathy patients received high-dose intravenous methylprednisolone. TCR Vbeta CDR3 sequencing of roughly 140 peripheral blood samples (fewer than 45 ophthalmopathy, 75 or so hyperthyroidism and about 17 progressor patients) is reported in the paper.

The study at large found these results: Blood samples also contained most of the expanded thyroid clonotypes (frequency above 0.001), which suggests that blood repertoires may reflect thyroid immune responses. In cross-validation, a model built on a 13 V-J signature told ophthalmopathy apart from stable hyperthyroidism with over 85% sensitivity and about 81% specificity, and in testing the same model reached 80%/75%. No statistical method was used to fix the sample size in advance, and group allocation was not hidden from the investigators. In validation, progression to ophthalmopathy was predicted by the model with 70% to 71% sensitivity and just over 72% specificity, a median of around 5.9 months before onset.

A distance of 6 bases separates the germline ends of V and J, which lose 2 bases and 2 bases respectively. From the cysteine through the phenylalanine, the CDR3 covers 12 amino acids. Of the read, only the CDR3 DNA is kept; its 36 bases are in frame from base 1. As encoded in the germline V gene (reference sequence), CDR1 is GTSNPN while CDR2 is SVGIG. In the ophthalmopathy patients, disease was moderately to severely active, with a Clinical Activity Score of 3 or more, a NOSPECS grade of 4 or more, and a duration of less than 3 months. Exclusion was applied to patients with uncontrolled infections, other autoimmune diseases, pregnancy or lactation. Diagnoses relied on clinical symptoms, serum thyroxine and TRAb, thyroid ultrasound and orbital computed tomography. PBMCs were isolated from approximately 10 ml of fresh peripheral blood by Ficoll-Paque density gradient centrifugation. Trizol reagent was used to extract total RNA, and RNA quality was then checked on an Agilent 2100 Bioanalyzer.

This chain is built from TRBV30 and TRBJ1-1; D gene: possibly TRBD1, on 5 matching bases. Sequencing was done on a sample of blood. The source is a woman aged 60-70 years with Graves' ophthalmopathy. This receptor has the CDR3 CAWSRDNTEAFF. The nucleotides read TGTGCCTGGAGTCGGGACAACACTGAAGCTTTCTTT.